There are a few counts of the clone carrying this TCR beta chain. The sample is drawn from a study of T-cell reconstitution after alpha-beta-depleted transplantation in children. Germline values: CDR1 DFQATT, CDR2 SNEGSKA (reference sequence). The ends were cut back, 2 bases at V and 7 bases at J, with 17 bases in the middle. The CDR3 has 15 residues. TCRbeta library preparation incorporated unique molecular identifiers. TCRdb processed the PCR reads anew with MiXCR; each CDR3 protein has one entry. Here the sample spans some 350,000 distinct CDR3 sequences, about a tenth being singletons. This sequence was found in a human donor who donated a stem cell graft to a child with acute lymphoblastic leukemia. The sequencing used PBMCs from the stem cell graft donor, collected from the stem cell graft. The genes are TRBV20-1 and TRBJ2-2, with D perhaps TRBD2 (6 bases). CDR3 bases: TGCAGTGCTAGATCCTCACAAACTAGCTACGGGGAGCTGTTTTTT. Amino acid sequence: CSARSSQTSYGELFF.